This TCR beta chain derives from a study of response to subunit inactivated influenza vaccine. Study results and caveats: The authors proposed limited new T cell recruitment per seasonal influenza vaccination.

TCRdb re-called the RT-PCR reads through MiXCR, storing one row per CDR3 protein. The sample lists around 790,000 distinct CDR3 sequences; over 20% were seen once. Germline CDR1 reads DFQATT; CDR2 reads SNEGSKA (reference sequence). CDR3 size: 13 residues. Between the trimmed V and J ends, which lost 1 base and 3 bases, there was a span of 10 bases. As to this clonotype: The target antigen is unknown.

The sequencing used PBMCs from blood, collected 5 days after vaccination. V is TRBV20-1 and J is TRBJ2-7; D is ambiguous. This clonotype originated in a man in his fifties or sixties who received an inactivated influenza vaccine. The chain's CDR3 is CSARGAAGYEQYF. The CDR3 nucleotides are TGCAGTGCTAGAGGCGCGGCAGGCTACGAGCAGTACTTC.